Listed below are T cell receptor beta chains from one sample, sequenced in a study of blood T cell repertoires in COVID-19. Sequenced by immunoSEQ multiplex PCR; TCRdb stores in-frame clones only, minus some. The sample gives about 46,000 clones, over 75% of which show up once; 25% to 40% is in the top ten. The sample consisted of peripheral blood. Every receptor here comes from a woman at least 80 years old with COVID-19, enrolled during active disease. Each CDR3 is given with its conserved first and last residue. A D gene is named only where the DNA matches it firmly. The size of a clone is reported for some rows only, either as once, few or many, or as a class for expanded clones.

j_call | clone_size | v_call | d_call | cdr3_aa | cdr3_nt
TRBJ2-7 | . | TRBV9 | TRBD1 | CASSVLPGGQGYEQYF | TGTGCCAGCAGCGTACTACCTGGTGGACAGGGCTACGAGCAGTACTTC
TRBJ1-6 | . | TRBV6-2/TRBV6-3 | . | CASSYGRTYGNSPLHF | TGTGCCAGCAGTTACGGACGGACTTACGGTAATTCACCCCTCCACTTT
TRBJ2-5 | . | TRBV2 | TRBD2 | CASSADLAAQETQYF | TGTGCCAGCAGTGCTGACCTAGCGGCCCAAGAGACCCAGTACTTC
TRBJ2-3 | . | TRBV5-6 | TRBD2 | CASSLGGLGVDTQYF | TGTGCCAGCAGCTTGGGGGGACTAGGCGTCGATACGCAGTATTTT
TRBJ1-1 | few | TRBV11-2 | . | CASSLDRYPEAFF | TGTGCCAGCAGCTTAGATCGCTATCCTGAAGCTTTCTTT
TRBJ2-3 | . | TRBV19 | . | CASSIEARAGADTQYF | TGTGCCAGTAGTATAGAAGCGCGGGCTGGCGCAGATACGCAGTATTTT
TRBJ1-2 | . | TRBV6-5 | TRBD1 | CASSYDRARGGYTF | TGTGCCAGCAGTTACGACAGGGCCCGAGGTGGCTACACCTTC
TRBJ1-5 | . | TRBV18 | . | CASSHDRLNNQPQHF | TGTGCCAGCTCACATGACAGGCTTAACAATCAGCCCCAGCATTTT
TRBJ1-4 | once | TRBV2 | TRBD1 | CASRGQAGLEKLFF | TGTGCCAGCAGGGGACAGGCGGGCCTTGAAAAACTGTTTTTT
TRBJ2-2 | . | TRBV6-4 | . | CASSVETNTGELFF | TGTGCCAGTAGTGTAGAGACGAACACCGGGGAGCTGTTTTTT